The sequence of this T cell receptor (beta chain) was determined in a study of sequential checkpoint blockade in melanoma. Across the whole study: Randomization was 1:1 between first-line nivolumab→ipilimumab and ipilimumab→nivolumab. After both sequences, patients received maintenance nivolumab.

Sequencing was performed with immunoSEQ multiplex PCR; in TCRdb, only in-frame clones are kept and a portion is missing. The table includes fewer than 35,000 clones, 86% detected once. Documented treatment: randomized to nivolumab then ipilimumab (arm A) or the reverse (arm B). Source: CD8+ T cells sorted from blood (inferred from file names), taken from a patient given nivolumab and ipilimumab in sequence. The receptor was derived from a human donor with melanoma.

CDR3 protein: CASSPPSGVYEQYF. The CDR3 coding sequence is TGTGCCAGCAGCCCACCCAGCGGGGTCTACGAGCAGTACTTC. The chain couples TRBV5-6 to TRBJ2-7; 7 bases are a match to TRBD2. The CDR3 is made up of 14 amino acids. The germline V gene has CDR1 SGHDT and CDR2 YYEEEE. Trimming at V came to 4 bases and at J to 3 bases, leaving 7 bases not matched to a gene.